The rows below give T cell receptor beta chains drawn from one sample of a study of Tregs in tolerant kidney transplant recipients. The protocol was immunoSEQ multiplex PCR, while the TCRdb copy is restricted to in-frame clones and leaves out a portion. The sample lists around 78,000 clones, 85% to 95% occurring once. The sequenced sample was Tregs from blood, obtained before the transplant. These receptors were collected from a human donor who received a combined kidney and bone marrow transplant. Each CDR3 is given with its conserved first and last residue. The D gene is left open where the match is weak. A clone size is listed for some rows: how often the clone was seen (once, few, many), or a class if it is expanded.

cdr3_nt cdr3_aa d_call clone_size j_call v_call
TGTGCCAGCAGTCACGGGGCTAGCGGGAGCTACGAGCAGTACTTC CASSHGASGSYEQYF TRBD2 - TRBJ2-7 TRBV28
TGTGCCAGCAGCTTACCAGGGAGGTATGGCTACACCTTC CASSLPGRYGYTF - - TRBJ1-2 TRBV7-2
TGTGCCAGCAGGCCGTTAAGGGGAGAAGCCTACAATGAGCAGTTCTTC CASRPLRGEAYNEQFF - - TRBJ2-1 TRBV11-2
TGTGCCACCAAAGGAGGGGATGGAGGGGGAAACACCATATATTTT CATKGGDGGGNTIYF - - TRBJ1-3 TRBV28
TGTGCCAGTAGTATGAGTTCCTGGAGGACTGAAGCTTTCTTT CASSMSSWRTEAFF - - TRBJ1-1 TRBV19
TGTGCCAGCAGTTTATTCTACGAGCAGTACTTC CASSLFYEQYF - few TRBJ2-7 TRBV28
TGTGCCAGCAGCGCGACGGGACTAGCGGGAACAGATACGCAGTATTTT CASSATGLAGTDTQYF TRBD2 once TRBJ2-3 TRBV9
TGTGCCAGCAGTCCAGGACAGGGGGCTTCCTCTGGAAACACCATATATTTT CASSPGQGASSGNTIYF TRBD1 - TRBJ1-3 TRBV28
TGTGCCAGCAGTTTAAGCGGGATATACGAGCAGTACTTC CASSLSGIYEQYF TRBD2 - TRBJ2-7 TRBV27
TGTGCCAGCTCACCTGGGGTAGCAGGGCAGCCCCAGCATTTT CASSPGVAGQPQHF - - TRBJ1-5 TRBV18
TGTGCCAGCAGTGAATATAGGGTGGGGAATGAAAAACTGTTTTTT CASSEYRVGNEKLFF - - TRBJ1-4 TRBV25-1
TGTGCCAGCAGTTTAGCGGGTACTGATAGCAATCAGCCCCAGCATTTT CASSLAGTDSNQPQHF - few TRBJ1-5 TRBV28
TGTGCCAGCAGTTTGTACGGTAACACTGAAGCTTTCTTT CASSLYGNTEAFF - - TRBJ1-1 TRBV6-6
TGTGCCAGCAGCTTAAAGATGGGTAAAAACATTCAGTACTTC CASSLKMGKNIQYF - - TRBJ2-4 TRBV7-2
TGTGCCAGCAGTGGGTACGGAAGTGAGAGGGGTGAGCAGTTCTTC CASSGYGSERGEQFF - - TRBJ2-1 TRBV21-1